This TCR beta chain was sequenced during a study of cytomegalovirus exposure and HLA in healthy donors. Trimming removed 4 bases at V and 4 bases at J, with 11 bases between. This CDR3 has 13 residues. Looked up from germline, CDR1 is SQVTM and CDR2 is ANQGSEA. Concerning this clone: Its specificity is unknown.

With 60 Vbeta and 13 Jbeta primers, the PCR was carried out. Profiling relied on immunoSEQ multiplex PCR, and the TCRdb table lists in-frame clones only, not all of them. Of tens of thousands of clones listed, under 80% were seen once; the top ten hold around 6%. General study results and limits: The study put under 200 TCR beta chains on its list as cytomegalovirus-associated.

This receptor was identified in a male donor in good health and CMV-seropositive. The sample consisted of PBMCs. The J gene is TRBJ2-1, the V gene TRBV29-1; D perhaps matches TRBD2 (5 bases). DNA of the CDR3: TGCAGCGTTGTATTAGCGACATACAATGAGCAGTTCTTC. Amino acids: CSVVLATYNEQFF.